The clone carrying this TCR beta chain was recorded once. The record originates from a study of blood T cell repertoires in COVID-19. Libraries were prepared by immunoSEQ multiplex PCR; TCRdb keeps only in-frame clonotypes and omits some of them. The table has about 430,000 clones, 85% to 90% seen once. This CDR3 spans 15 amino acids. Germline V gene data show CDR1 as KGHSH and CDR2 as LQKENI. V was trimmed by 1 base and J by 0 bases, leaving 10 bases between them. Material for sequencing was peripheral blood. This TCR derives from a man between 18 and 35 years old with COVID-19, enrolled during active disease. This chain connects TRBV18 to TRBJ2-7; the D is unclear. The CDR3 reads CASSPQPGSSYEQYF. The CDR3 DNA sequence: TGTGCCAGCTCACCACAGCCAGGTAGCTCCTACGAGCAGTACTTC.